This T cell receptor beta chain was captured by sequencing in a study of T cell changes during pregnancy in multiple sclerosis. Assay used: immunoSEQ multiplex PCR; TCRdb lists only in-frame clones, some missing. The sample records tens of thousands of clones, 87% being singletons. This CDR3 region has 15 residues. Germline V gene sequence: CDR1 SGDLS, CDR2 YYNGEE. V lost 0 bases and J lost 2, with 10 bases in between. The chain recombines TRBV9 with TRBJ2-3; D remains ambiguous. The clonotype was recovered from a female donor with multiple sclerosis, enrolled in a pregnancy study. This material consisted of CD8+ T cells from peripheral blood mononuclear cells, taken before pregnancy. The CDR3 is CASSVEQTYTDTQYF. The CDR3 DNA reads TGTGCCAGCAGCGTAGAACAGACATACACAGATACGCAGTATTTT.